What follows describes a single T cell receptor (beta chain). Its matching antigen is unknown. The data originate from a study of cytomegalovirus exposure and HLA in healthy donors. Whole-study findings and limits: The classifier reportedly diagnosed cytomegalovirus status with high specificity and sensitivity. Most TCR sequences showed up rarely, but some public TCRs showed up in many donors. Prior analysis indicated that the majority of TCR beta V segments exhibited productivity approximately 90% or approximately 30% of the time.

The PCR ran on 60 Vbeta and 13 Jbeta primers. The assay was immunoSEQ multiplex PCR, and TCRdb's table has in-frame clones only and misses some. The sample lists over 80,000 clones; roughly four fifths were seen once. The sample taken for sequencing was PBMCs. This sequence was found in a man aged 40-50 years in good health and CMV-seropositive.

The CDR3 region is CASSLGGARGNIQYF. The DNA of the CDR3 is TGTGCCAGCAGTTTGGGAGGGGCCAGAGGAAACATTCAGTACTTC. The chain uses TRBV28 and TRBJ2-4; 7 positions agree with TRBD2. With V trimmed by 3 bases and J by 6 bases, 8 bases remained unmatched. This CDR3 is 15 amino acids long. Germline lookup yields CDR1 MDHEN and CDR2 SYDVKM.